These 32 T cell receptor beta chains were all obtained from the same sample, sequenced in a study of T-cell reconstitution after alpha-beta-depleted transplantation in children. A library of TCRbeta sequences, prepared with unique molecular identifiers, was generated. TCRdb used MiXCR to reprocess the PCR reads, holding one entry per CDR3 protein. The table has about 830,000 distinct CDR3 sequences, 15% to 20% seen once. Sequenced here: PBMCs, mostly from graft donor cells, sampled 360 days after TCRalphabeta/CD19-depleted stem cell transplant. The receptors were sampled from a male patient aged 10 to 17 who had a stem cell transplant for acute lymphoblastic leukemia, so the T cells may come from the graft donor.

The sample holds a few counts of this clonotype. J is TRBJ2-2 and V is TRBV5-1; tentatively, D is TRBD2 (5 bases). Germline-derived CDR1 and CDR2 are SGHRS and YFSETQ. The CDR3 has 15 amino acids. Trimming removed 6 bases at V and 4 bases at J, with 16 bases between. The CDR3 sequence: CASTTRLASTGELFF. The CDR3 DNA follows: TGCGCCAGCACCACTAGACTGGCGAGCACCGGGGAGCTGTTTTTT.

The chain couples TRBV20-1 to TRBJ1-5; TRBD1 might be the D (5 bases). CDR1 is DFQATT and CDR2 is SNEGSKA in the germline V gene (reference sequence). Trimming left V 0 bases short and J 7 bases short, with 19 bases between. The CDR3 is 16 amino acids. The CDR3 sequence: CSARDHLRGRDQPQHF. Written as DNA, the CDR3 is TGCAGTGCTAGAGATCATCTGCGGGGGAGAGACCAGCCCCAGCATTTT.

This clonotype was counted many times. The chain has TRBV24-1 and TRBJ1-2, with unresolved D. The CDR3 has 13 amino acids. CDR1 and CDR2 (germline): KGHDR, SFDVKD. V was trimmed by 6 bases and J by 6 bases, leaving 13 bases between them. CDR3 DNA: TGTGCCACCAGTTCGGCCATCCGAGATGGCTACACCTTC. This translates into CATSSAIRDGYTF.

The chain has TRBV7-9 and TRBJ2-1; TRBD1 agrees at 7 bases. The CDR3 spans 16 residues. CDR1 is SEHNR and CDR2 is FQNEAQ in the germline V gene (reference sequence). With V trimmed by 4 bases and J by 2 bases, 8 bases remained unmatched. CDR3 in DNA: TGTGCCAGCAGCTCCATCCGGGACAGCACCTACAATGAGCAGTTCTTC. This codes for CASSSIRDSTYNEQFF.

This sequence joins TRBV29-1 and TRBJ2-2; 9 bases are shared with TRBD1. Trimming cost V 6 bases and J 5 bases; bases outside gene matches: 1. There are 12 residues in the CDR3. Germline-derived CDR1 and CDR2 are SQVTM and ANQGSEA. CDR3 sequence reads: CSVGTGTGELFF. The CDR3 DNA reads TGCAGCGTCGGGACAGGGACCGGGGAGCTGTTTTTT.

The chain uses TRBV20-1 and TRBJ2-5, with 10 bases lining up with TRBD2. From germline, CDR1 is DFQATT and CDR2 SNEGSKA (reference sequence). This CDR3 contains 14 residues. J gave up 5 bases and V 5 bases, and 8 bases lay outside the gene matches. The CDR3 DNA sequence: TGCAGTGCTCCTCCTCCGGGACTAGCGGAGACCCAGTACTTC. This encodes CSAPPPGLAETQYF.

The V and J genes are TRBV12-3 or TRBV12-4 and TRBJ2-3; D unclear. The CDR3 sequence is 13 residues long. V was clipped by 3 bases and J by 9 bases, with 13 bases between them. The DNA of the CDR3 is TGTGCCAGCAGTTTCGCGGTCCAAGGGACGCAGTATTTT. Translation gives CASSFAVQGTQYF.

V and J are TRBV6-5 and TRBJ2-1; tentatively, D is TRBD1 or TRBD2 (5 bases each). Trimming cost V 5 bases and J 3 bases, with 14 bases left between them. The CDR3 loop spans 15 amino acids. Germline lookup yields CDR1 MNHEY and CDR2 SVGAGI. CDR3 sequence reads: CASSGRVGGYNEQFF. CDR3 DNA: TGTGCCAGCAGTGGCAGGGTTGGGGGCTACAATGAGCAGTTCTTC.

In this sample, this clonotype turned up a few times. The chain carries TRBV7-9 and TRBJ2-7; D is undetermined. The CDR3 covers 9 residues. CDR1 and CDR2 (germline): SEHNR, FQNEAQ (reference sequence). Trimming stripped 1 base from V and 12 bases from J, with 4 bases between. The CDR3 is CASSLDGYF. The DNA of the CDR3 is TGTGCCAGCAGCTTAGATGGGTACTTC.

This clonotype occurred a few times. V and J are TRBV4-1 and TRBJ2-2; 11 bases map to TRBD2. The CDR3 extends over 18 amino acids. V shed 4 bases and J 1 base; nucleotides not matched to a gene: 8. In germline, CDR1 is MGHRA, CDR2 YSYEKL. The CDR3 DNA follows: TGCGCCAGCAGCCTCCTTAAGGGACTAGCGGAGAACACCGGGGAGCTGTTTTTT. Its translation: CASSLLKGLAENTGELFF.

This clonotype was found a few times. V usage is TRBV12-3 or TRBV12-4 and J usage is TRBJ2-1; TRBD2 matches at 8 bases. V was clipped by 7 bases and J by 9 bases; unmatched bases: 11. CDR3 length equals 14 residues. The CDR3 loop is CASKPGGPAPEQFF. The CDR3 DNA follows: TGTGCCAGCAAGCCGGGAGGGCCGGCCCCTGAGCAGTTCTTC.

This clonotype was seen only a few times. The chain combines TRBV15 with TRBJ2-2; perhaps TRBD2 as D (6 bases). Deletions cut 0 bases from V and 4 bases from J, with 12 bases between. Germline V lookup: CDR1 LNHNV, CDR2 YYDKDF (reference sequence). There are 16 residues in the CDR3. Here the CDR3 DNA reads TGTGCCACCAGCAGAGATAGGGGTAGCGGCACCGGGGAGCTGTTTTTT. Its translation: CATSRDRGSGTGELFF.

The genes are TRBV7-2 and TRBJ1-2; 10 nucleotides align to TRBD1. Germline loops: CDR1 SGHTA, CDR2 FQGNSA. Trimming at V came to 5 bases and at J to 4 bases, leaving 7 bases not matched to a gene. This CDR3 has 15 residues. The CDR3 nucleotides read TGTGCCAGCAGCAATTCCGGGACAGGGGTCTATGGCTACACCTTC. It specifies CASSNSGTGVYGYTF.

The CDR3 DNA follows: TGTGCCAGCAGCAAAACACCAAACAGGGGGAGCGGAAACACCATATATTTT. Its translation: CASSKTPNRGSGNTIYF. The rearrangement links TRBV6-1 to TRBJ1-3; TRBD1 aligns across 8 bases. CDR3 length equals 17 residues. After removal of 6 bases from V and 4 bases from J, the junction contained 14 bases not matched to a gene. Germline loops: CDR1 MNHNS, CDR2 SASEGT.

This clonotype was seen a handful of times. The chain couples TRBV7-6 to TRBJ2-5; D is uncertain. V was pared by 0 bases and J by 0 bases, with 8 bases between. CDR1 is SGHVS, CDR2 FNYEAQ, per germline. There are 15 residues in the CDR3. This CDR3 reads CASSLAVSYQETQYF. Here the CDR3 DNA reads TGTGCCAGCAGCTTAGCGGTCTCGTACCAAGAGACCCAGTACTTC.

This clonotype was recorded at least ten times. This rearrangement joins TRBV20-1 to TRBJ2-1; tentative D call: TRBD2 (5 bases). The CDR3 sequence is 16 residues long. V lost 6 bases to trimming and J lost 6 bases, with 24 bases between them. Germline lookup yields CDR1 DFQATT and CDR2 SNEGSKA (reference sequence). CDR3 sequence: CSARKLKVSTSNEQFF. CDR3 DNA sequence: TGCAGTGCCAGAAAACTTAAGGTTTCTACTAGCAATGAGCAGTTCTTC.

This clonotype came up a few times. The chain links TRBV14 to TRBJ2-1, with D possibly TRBD2 on 5 matching bases. Trimming took 4 bases from V and 3 from J, leaving 13 bases between them. The CDR3 runs 15 residues. From germline, CDR1 is SGHDN and CDR2 FVKESK. In nucleotides, the CDR3 is TGTGCCAGCAGCCCTCAATTCGACTACTACAATGAGCAGTTCTTC. Translating it yields CASSPQFDYYNEQFF.

The rearrangement uses TRBV11-2 and TRBJ2-5; the match to TRBD2 covers 7 bases. Germline loops: CDR1 SGHAT, CDR2 FQNNGV. The V and J ends lost 3 bases and 1 base, in that order; junction bases with no gene match: 20. The CDR3 runs to 20 residues. The CDR3: CASSLGHRGGRFVVQETQYF. Written as DNA, the CDR3 is TGTGCCAGCAGCTTGGGCCATAGAGGCGGGAGATTTGTGGTCCAAGAGACCCAGTACTTC.

In its sample, this clonotype was seen many times. The chain links TRBV28 to TRBJ2-7; the D is unclear. The CDR3 length is 12 residues. Germline CDR1 reads MDHEN; CDR2 reads SYDVKM. V was trimmed by 5 bases and J by 2 bases, leaving 7 bases between them. The CDR3 region has the DNA TGTGCCAGCAGTGTTACTCCCTACGAGCAGTACTTC. Translation gives CASSVTPYEQYF. The full variable domain, its missing parts supplied by reference TRBV28 and TRBJ2-7, is DVKVTQSSRYLVKRTGEKVFLECVQDMDHENMFWYRQDPGLGLRLIYFSYDVKMKEKGDIPEGYSVSREKKERFSLILESASTNQTSMYLCASSVTPYEQYFGPGTRLTVT.

This clonotype was detected a few times. The V call is TRBV13, the J call TRBJ1-2; tentatively, D is TRBD1 (6 bases). Germline CDR1 and CDR2: PRHDT and FYEKMQ (reference sequence). V lost 3 bases and J lost 4, with 12 bases in between. This CDR3 contains 14 residues. The CDR3 here is CASSFDRTAYGYTF. The CDR3 DNA reads TGTGCCAGCAGCTTCGACAGGACGGCCTATGGCTACACCTTC.

The chain recombines TRBV3-1 with TRBJ1-5, with 8 bases identical to TRBD1. The germline gives CDR1 LGHDT, CDR2 YNNKEL (reference sequence). J lost 5 bases, V lost 4 bases, and 7 bases had no gene match. This CDR3 spans 15 amino acids. This CDR3 is CASSPWTGNDQPQHF. CDR3 sequence (DNA): TGTGCCAGCAGCCCCTGGACAGGGAACGATCAGCCCCAGCATTTT.

This clonotype was seen a few times. J is TRBJ1-1 and V is TRBV15; TRBD1 aligns across 7 bases. The J segment lost 4 bases and the V segment lost 3 bases, leaving 11 bases of the junction unmatched. This CDR3 is 16 amino acids long. Germline V lookup: CDR1 LNHNV, CDR2 YYDKDF (reference sequence). The CDR3 DNA follows: TGTGCCACCAGCAGCGGGACAGACTTTCTGAGCACTGAAGCTTTCTTT. Protein product: CATSSGTDFLSTEAFF.

The rearrangement uses TRBV24-1 and TRBJ2-1; TRBD1 matches 8 bases. This CDR3 has 15 residues. J gave up 9 bases and V 6 bases, and 12 bases lay outside the gene matches. Germline CDR1 is KGHDR and CDR2 is SFDVKD. This CDR3 reads CATSLTGEGKGEQFF. Here the CDR3 DNA reads TGTGCCACCAGTCTGACAGGGGAAGGGAAAGGTGAGCAGTTCTTC.

This clonotype showed up many times. The chain has TRBV5-1 and TRBJ2-5; maybe TRBD2 (5 bases). The ends were cut back, 5 bases at V and 4 bases at J, with 15 bases in the middle. The CDR3 has 14 amino acids. Germline CDR1 is SGHRS and CDR2 is YFSETQ. This CDR3 is CASRRTEWAETQYF. CDR3 in DNA: TGCGCCAGCAGGCGGACTGAGTGGGCAGAGACCCAGTACTTC.

V and J are TRBV9 and TRBJ2-1, with TRBD1 as a possible D gene (6 bases). Germline V CDR1 and CDR2: SGDLS, YYNGEE. Trimming cost V 3 bases and J 9 bases, with 10 bases left between them. This CDR3 has 12 residues. The DNA of the CDR3 is TGTGCCAGCAGCGCATGGGACACTGAGCAGTTCTTC. Its protein is CASSAWDTEQFF. Variable domain in full (rest from reference TRBV9 and TRBJ2-1): DSGVTQTPKHLITATGQRVTLRCSPRSGDLSVYWYQQSLDQGLQFLIQYYNGEERAKGNILERFSAQQFPDLHSELNLSSLELGDSALYFCASSAWDTEQFFGPGTRLTVL.

This clonotype was observed a few times. The rearrangement links TRBV7-2 to TRBJ2-1; TRBD2 agrees at 12 bases. CDR1 SGHTA and CDR2 FQGNSA come from the germline V gene. This CDR3 is built from 16 residues. V shed 4 bases and J 9 bases; nucleotides not matched to a gene: 10. Here the CDR3 reads CASSSQASGRAREQFF. DNA of the CDR3: TGTGCCAGCAGCTCCCAGGCTAGCGGGAGGGCCCGTGAGCAGTTCTTC. Using reference TRBV7-2 and TRBJ2-1 for the parts outside the CDR3, the full variable domain is GAGVSQSPSNKVTEKGKDVELRCDPISGHTALYWYRQSLGQGLEFLIYFQGNSAPDKSGLPSDRFSAERTGGSVSTLTIQRTQQEDSAVYLCASSSQASGRAREQFFGPGTRLTVL.

This chain connects TRBV9 to TRBJ1-5, with a weak D call TRBD1 (5 bases). The CDR3 extends over 13 amino acids. Germline V CDR1 and CDR2: SGDLS, YYNGEE. The V end lost 7 bases, the J end lost 2 bases, and 10 bases lay between the germline ends. CDR3 amino acids: CASGETGNQPQHF. The CDR3 DNA reads as TGTGCCAGCGGAGAGACAGGCAATCAGCCCCAGCATTTT.

This chain connects TRBV20-1 to TRBJ1-1; D perhaps matches TRBD1 (5 bases). The CDR3 spans 14 residues. Germline lookup yields CDR1 DFQATT and CDR2 SNEGSKA (reference sequence). V was trimmed by 3 bases and J by 0 bases, leaving 11 bases between them. CDR3 DNA: TGCAGTGCTAGTGGGGGGTCCATGAACACTGAAGCTTTCTTT. This translates into CSASGGSMNTEAFF.

The chain couples TRBV20-1 to TRBJ2-3; D gene ambiguous. In germline, CDR1 is DFQATT, CDR2 SNEGSKA (reference sequence). The CDR3 is made up of 15 amino acids. V lost 0 bases and J 1 base, leaving 11 bases between the germline ends. The CDR3 loop reads CSARDYPSGTDTQYF. CDR3 sequence (DNA): TGCAGTGCTAGAGATTACCCCAGCGGCACAGATACGCAGTATTTT.

The chain is built from TRBV20-1 and TRBJ2-3; D unclear. The CDR3 spans 11 residues. Germline loops: CDR1 DFQATT, CDR2 SNEGSKA (reference sequence). Trimming cost V 0 bases and J 5 bases, with 3 bases left between them. The CDR3: CSAREIDTQYF. CDR3 nucleotides: TGCAGTGCTAGAGAAATAGATACGCAGTATTTT.

This chain joins TRBV6-1 and TRBJ1-5; tentatively, D is TRBD1 (6 bases). The germline V gene encodes CDR1 MNHNS and CDR2 SASEGT. V gave up 4 bases and J gave up 2 bases, with 18 bases separating them. There are 17 residues in the CDR3. The CDR3 loop is CASSGRGGARGNQPQHF. The CDR3 region has the DNA TGTGCCAGCAGTGGTCGTGGGGGCGCAAGGGGCAATCAGCCCCAGCATTTT.

The V call is TRBV4-2, the J call TRBJ2-3, with a tentative D call TRBD2 (6 bases). The CDR3 spans 15 residues. The V and J ends lost 0 bases and 6 bases respectively, with 13 bases between them. Germline CDR1 LGHNA, CDR2 YNFKEQ. The CDR3 nucleotides are TGTGCCAGCAGCCAAGATCGCGGGAACCCTGATACGCAGTATTTT. This codes for CASSQDRGNPDTQYF.